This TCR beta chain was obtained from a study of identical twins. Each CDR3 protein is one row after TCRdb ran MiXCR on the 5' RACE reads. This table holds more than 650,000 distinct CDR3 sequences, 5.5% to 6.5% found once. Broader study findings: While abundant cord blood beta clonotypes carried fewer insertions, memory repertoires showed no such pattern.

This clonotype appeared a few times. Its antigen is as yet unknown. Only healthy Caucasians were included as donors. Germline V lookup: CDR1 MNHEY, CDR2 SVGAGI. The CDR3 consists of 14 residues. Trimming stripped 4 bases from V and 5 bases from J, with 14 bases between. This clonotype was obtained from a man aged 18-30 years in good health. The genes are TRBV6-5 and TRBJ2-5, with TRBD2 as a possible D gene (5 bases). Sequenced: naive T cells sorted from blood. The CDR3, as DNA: TGTGCCAGCAGTTCACCCGGGGTAGGGGAGACCCAGTACTTC. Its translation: CASSSPGVGETQYF.